This entry is about one T cell receptor (beta chain). Its antigen is currently unknown. In the ViraFEST assay, antigen-specific CD4+ clonotypes were identified by expansion after peptide-pool stimulation. The authors isolated CD4+ T cells after about eleven days of culture. A PCR test confirmed that the person had SARS-CoV-2 infection between March and December 2020. Researchers reported culturing two million PBMC in each well, adding around 10 IU/ml IL-2 and about 9.5 ug/ml peptides. These data come from a study of vaccination effects on CD4 cells after COVID-19. Turning to the study itself: Samples were given by two convalescent patients 16 days and one week before vaccination. Study-wide results and caveats: For convalescents, most of the spike-reactive clones seen post-vaccine were new vaccine-induced clones. Marked contraction was observed in infection-induced and vaccine-induced clones late after vaccination.

Germline assignment: CDR1 SGDLS and CDR2 YYNGEE. The CDR3 runs to 15 residues. V lost 2 bases and J 2 bases, leaving 11 bases between the germline ends. Only in-frame clones appear in the TCRdb table, and some are missing; sequencing was by immunoSEQ multiplex PCR. Of fewer than 30,000 clones in the sample, about 84% were seen once. Sequenced material: CD4+ T cells from PBMCs cultured with HCoV-NL63 spike peptides, taken before COVID-19 vaccination. The V call is TRBV9, the J call TRBJ2-1; weak D call: TRBD1 (5 bases). The clonotype was recovered from a human donor who had a prior SARS-CoV-2 infection. The CDR3 coding sequence is TGTGCCAGCAGCGTTGACAGCTCTGCCTACAATGAGCAGTTCTTC. Protein: CASSVDSSAYNEQFF.